Presented here are 3 T cell receptor beta chains from one specimen sequenced in a study of cytomegalovirus exposure and HLA in healthy donors listed by TCRdb under 2017. Library method: the immunoSEQ multiplex PCR assay. Entries here come from immuneACCESS through TCRdb and include only in-frame sequences with V and J called. Some clones fail to appear in such tables; in the studies checked, an unresolved V gene covers under half of the shortfall, and the cause of the remainder is unknown. Present in this sample are more than 300,000 clones, around 86% of which were seen just once. 0.65% to 0.95% of the sample goes to the ten largest clones. Sample: PBMCs. The receptors originated from a woman aged 18-29 years in good health and CMV-seronegative.

This rearrangement joins TRBV28 to TRBJ1-5; D is ambiguous. The CDR3 totals 17 residues. CDR1 and CDR2 (germline): MDHEN, SYDVKM. V was trimmed by 7 bases and J by 0 bases, leaving 19 bases between them. CDR3 residues: CASTAGDAGYSNQPQHF. CDR3 DNA sequence: TGTGCCAGCACCGCAGGTGACGCGGGGTATAGCAATCAGCCCCAGCATTTT.

The V and J genes are TRBV11-2 and TRBJ2-1; 10 bases are shared with TRBD1. The length of the CDR3 is 18 residues. The J segment lost 5 bases and the V segment lost 3 bases, leaving 13 bases of the junction unmatched. Germline-derived CDR1 and CDR2 are SGHAT and FQNNGV. The CDR3 reads CASSFTRETGGVDNEQFF. CDR3 nucleotide sequence: TGTGCCAGCAGCTTCACTCGCGAGACAGGGGGCGTGGACAATGAGCAGTTCTTC.

V gene TRBV11-3 combines with J gene TRBJ2-1; TRBD2 matches 12 bases. Germline CDR1 and CDR2: SGHNT and YENEEA. The CDR3 consists of 18 residues. The V gene end was trimmed by 5 bases and the J gene end by 2 bases; junction bases not matched to a gene: 10. In DNA form, the CDR3 reads TGTGCCAGCAGCCCTTTACTAGCGGGAGGCACAGCCTACAATGAGCAGTTCTTC. This codes for CASSPLLAGGTAYNEQFF.